A selection of T cell receptor beta chains follows, all from one sample in a study of T cells expressing NK-cell markers. TCRdb re-called the 5' RACE reads; one entry per CDR3 protein, DNA not given. In all, the sample yields about 150,000 distinct CDR3 sequences. Sequenced material: blood T cells: a sorted CD56 or NKG2C T cell subset, CD4+ or CD8+ T cells, or bulk PBMC T cells (not recorded which). These receptors were taken from a man between 18 and 69 years old in good health. Both conserved end residues are part of each CDR3.

j_call v_call cdr3_aa
TRBJ2-1 TRBV28 CASSAQVAHDEQFF
TRBJ1-5 TRBV12-5 CASGLGFGGDNQPQHF
TRBJ2-2 TRBV7-6 CASRLCWDLDLRTVDSGELFF
TRBJ2-7 TRBV27 CASSFVGPDYEQYF
TRBJ2-7 TRBV11-2 CASSFSVTYEQYF
TRBJ2-7 TRBV14 CASSQDLGGLAYEQYF
TRBJ2-6 TRBV9 CASSVRGAGTLSGANVLTF
TRBJ1-1 TRBV25-1 CASSWTGLDTEAFF
TRBJ2-4 TRBV11-2 CASSSGFGGGENIQYF
TRBJ1-2 TRBV5-5 CASSLVEGVTYGYTF
TRBJ2-7 TRBV4-1 CASSQDEFYRDGTSYEQYF
TRBJ2-3 TRBV7-3 CASSLSLADTQYF
TRBJ2-3 TRBV12-3/TRBV12-4 CASSLMRLVADTQYF
TRBJ1-2 TRBV9 CASSVALDSRGYGYTF
TRBJ2-1 TRBV6-1 CASSPRTGDNEQFF
TRBJ2-2 TRBV5-6 CASSLFQGLPGELFF
TRBJ1-2 TRBV7-9 CASRGDRGIDYGYTF
TRBJ2-5 TRBV12-3/TRBV12-4 CASGRDRGGETQYF
TRBJ1-1 TRBV9 CASSPYRGMDTEAFF
TRBJ1-1 TRBV2 CASSVARMNTEAFF
TRBJ2-1 TRBV2 CASSVEGWEQFF
TRBJ1-5 TRBV18 CASSPWGQIDQPQHF
TRBJ1-1 TRBV6-5 CASSYSGGGNTEAFF
TRBJ2-7 TRBV21-1 CASRSNSGPGCGRPYEQYF
TRBJ2-1 TRBV9 CASSPWRDTYNEQFF
TRBJ2-1 TRBV7-9 CASTTPGTAYNEQFF
TRBJ2-7 TRBV20-1 CSARDPTETYEQYF
TRBJ2-6 TRBV29-1 CSVERSPGANVLTF
TRBJ1-2 TRBV12-3/TRBV12-4 CASVIRGRRNYGYTF
TRBJ2-3 TRBV7-9 CASSTSGQGLDTQYF